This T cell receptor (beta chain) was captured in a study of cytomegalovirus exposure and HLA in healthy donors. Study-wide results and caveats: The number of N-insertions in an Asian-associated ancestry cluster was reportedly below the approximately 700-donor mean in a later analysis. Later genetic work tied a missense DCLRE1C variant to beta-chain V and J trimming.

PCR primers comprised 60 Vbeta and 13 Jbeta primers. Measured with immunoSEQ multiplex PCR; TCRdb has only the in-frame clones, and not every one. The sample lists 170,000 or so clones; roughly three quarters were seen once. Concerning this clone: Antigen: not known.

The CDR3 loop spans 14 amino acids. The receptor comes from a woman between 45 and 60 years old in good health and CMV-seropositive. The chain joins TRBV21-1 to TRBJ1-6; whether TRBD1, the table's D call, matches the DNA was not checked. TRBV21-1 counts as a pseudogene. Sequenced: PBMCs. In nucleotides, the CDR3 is TGTGCCAGCAGTGCGAGACAGAAGAATTCACCCCTCCACTTT. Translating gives CASSARQKNSPLHF.